This T cell receptor (beta chain) originates from a study of post-analysis software for immune sequencing data. About the study: The disease courses covered relapsing-remitting, secondary progressive and progressive-relapsing multiple sclerosis. General study results and limits: In patients, about 5 TRBV segments were more frequent than in controls, with TRBV5-6, TRBV5-1 and TRBV20-1 among them. The authors found that F measure strongly co-clustered same-batch samples.

With 8 bases removed from V and 5 bases from J, the gap between germline ends came to 10 bases. The CDR3 runs 12 residues. CDR1 is MDHEN and CDR2 is SYDVKM in the germline V gene. Sequencing libraries made from TCR beta cDNA carried unique molecular identifiers. Some 500,000 cDNA molecules were obtained from approximately 1 to 10 million T cells. A single record per CDR3 protein comes from TCRdb applying MiXCR to the PCR reads. The table includes 160,000 or so distinct CDR3 sequences, under 40% detected once. This clonotype was counted between two and nine times. The antigen is undetermined. V is TRBV28 and J is TRBJ2-1; D not certain. The source of this sequence is a girl aged 5-17 years with multiple sclerosis. This specimen was blood, taken after autologous hematopoietic stem cell transplantation. CDR3 region: CASSSFNNEQFF. In DNA form, the CDR3 reads TGTGCCAGCTCCTCCTTTAACAATGAGCAGTTCTTC.